These 5 T cell receptor beta chains came from one sample sequenced in a study of T cells after yellow fever vaccination. TCRdb re-called the 5' RACE reads with MiXCR, one entry per CDR3 protein. The repertoire holds about 330,000 distinct CDR3 sequences, with about 4% as singletons. Sample: PBMCs, taken 5 days after the yellow fever booster vaccination. Receptor source: a man between 18 and 35 years old who received the YFV17D yellow fever vaccine.

This clonotype came up a few times. The V call is TRBV6-5, the J call TRBJ1-1; 7 bases are a match to TRBD1. The CDR3 extends over 14 amino acids. Germline V gene lookup returns CDR1 MNHEY and CDR2 SVGAGI. V lost 1 base to trimming and J lost 5 bases; unmatched junction nucleotides: 4. As DNA, the CDR3 is TGTGCCAGCAGTTACTTAGGGGGCTTTACTGAAGCTTTCTTT. This encodes CASSYLGGFTEAFF.

This clonotype showed up just a few times. The chain links TRBV5-4 to TRBJ1-1; a weak D match, TRBD1 (5 bases). Trimming cost V 4 bases and J 11 bases, with 15 bases left between them. The germline V gene has CDR1 SGHNT and CDR2 YYREEE (reference sequence). The CDR3 is 12 amino acids. In DNA form, the CDR3 reads TGTGCCAGCAGCCCGGGAGGGACTTGGGCTTTCTTT. Translation gives CASSPGGTWAFF. Based on the CDR3 plus reference TRBV5-4 and TRBJ1-1, the full variable domain is ETGVTQSPTHLIKTRGQQVTLRCSSQSGHNTVSWYQQALGQGPQFIFQYYREEENGRGNFPPRFSGLQFPNYSSELNVNALELDDSALYLCASSPGGTWAFFGQGTRLTVV.

The chain joins TRBV7-6 to TRBJ2-7; D is undetermined. The CDR3 sequence is 13 residues long. V was clipped by 1 base and J by 6 bases, with 10 bases between them. Germline V gives CDR1 SGHVS, CDR2 FNYEAQ. The CDR3 sequence is CASSLDSVAEQYF. The DNA of the CDR3 is TGTGCCAGCAGCTTAGATTCGGTAGCCGAGCAGTACTTC.

In this sample, this clonotype turned up a few times. The chain has TRBV6-5 and TRBJ2-1; a possible D gene is TRBD2 (7 bases). CDR1 is MNHEY and CDR2 is SVGAGI in the germline V gene. The CDR3 has 14 amino acids. V was cut by 2 bases and J by 7 bases, with 12 bases left in between. Here the CDR3 reads CASSYGGAGNEQFF. The CDR3, as DNA: TGTGCCAGCAGTTACGGGGGGGCTGGGAATGAGCAGTTCTTC.

This clonotype occurred many times. The CDR3 protein is CASSLEGHTYEQYV. The CDR3 DNA sequence: TGTGCCAGCAGTTTAGAGGGACATACCTACGAGCAGTACGTC. This chain links TRBV28 with TRBJ2-7; the D gene is possibly TRBD1 (6 bases). Per germline, CDR1 MDHEN and CDR2 SYDVKM. The CDR3 loop spans 14 amino acids. The V end was cut by 2 bases, the J end by 2 bases, with 10 bases between.